The text below deals with one T cell receptor beta chain. Its antigen is as yet unknown. These data belong to a study of shared clonotypes between healthy human individuals. Study results and limitations: Specimens sampled were limited to blood, with tissue repertoires likely differing.

CDR1 and CDR2 from the germline V gene are SGHVS and FQNEAQ. The CDR3 is 12 amino acids. The V and J ends lost 4 bases and 7 bases respectively, with 7 bases between them. Authors' methods: Because ImmunoSEQ provided only junction sequences with no quality scores, the filtering differed. Sequencing used immunoSEQ multiplex PCR; TCRdb keeps in-frame clones, though not all of them. D and trimming come from the DNA, and the V and J calls and clone size come from that table. There are fewer than 600,000 clones in the sample; over 60% occur only once, and around 13% lies in the top ten. Sequenced sample: PBMCs. The rearrangement joins TRBV7-8 to TRBJ2-2; unclear D gene. The sequence was collected from a woman aged 40 to 49 in good health. Some clones in this sample may be carry-over from other donors' samples. CDR3 protein: CASSSWGGELFF. The CDR3 nucleotides are TGTGCCAGCAGCTCCTGGGGCGGGGAGCTGTTTTTT.